Following are 11 T cell receptor beta chains from one sample sequenced in a study of response to subunit inactivated influenza vaccine (dated by TCRdb to about 2018). Library preparation was by RT-PCR. The listed sequencing device is Illumina HiSeq 2500. The public reads were reprocessed in TCRdb via fastp at Q25 and MiXCR, keeping in-frame beta chains. Here each entry gathers all rows of one CDR3 protein and keeps the most common genes and DNA. Counted in this sample were about 780,000 distinct CDR3 sequences; around 18% of them appeared once. 9.5% to 13% of the sample comes from the top ten. Sequenced here: PBMCs from blood, sampled roughly 5 days after vaccination. Every receptor here comes from a man aged 45-60 years who received an inactivated influenza vaccine. Donor details come from another sample of the same person, matched by shared clones.

This clonotype was observed many times. This chain joins TRBV18 and TRBJ2-6; D possibly matches TRBD1 or TRBD2 (5 bases each). There are 17 residues in the CDR3. Per germline, CDR1 KGHSH and CDR2 LQKENI. Between the trimmed V and J ends, which lost 3 bases and 4 bases, there was a span of 16 bases. CDR3 bases: TGTGCCAGCTCACCGCGAGGGACCGGGGTCGGGGCCAACGTCCTGACTTTC. It codes for CASSPRGTGVGANVLTF.

The table lists this clonotype with a few counts. The chain joins TRBV5-8 to TRBJ1-1; possible D gene TRBD1, 5 bases. Germline values: CDR1 SGHTS, CDR2 YDEGEE. The CDR3 runs to 14 residues. V lost 3 bases and J lost 4, with 13 bases in between. The chain's CDR3 is CASSYRIRATEAFF. As DNA, the CDR3 is TGTGCCAGCAGCTATCGGATCAGGGCCACTGAAGCTTTCTTT.

This clonotype showed up just a few times. The gene calls are TRBV5-5 and TRBJ2-1, with D perhaps TRBD2 (5 bases). The CDR3 spans 14 residues. Germline V gene sequence: CDR1 SGHKS, CDR2 YYEKEE (reference sequence). V lost 0 bases and J 5 bases, leaving 9 bases between the germline ends. The CDR3 DNA is TGTGCCAGCAGCTTGGATGGAGGTCACAATGAGCAGTTCTTC. Translating gives CASSLDGGHNEQFF.

A few counts support this clonotype. The chain combines TRBV20-1 with TRBJ2-1; D unresolved. The CDR3 totals 14 residues. V was cut by 6 bases and J by 10 bases, with 22 bases left in between. Germline V gives CDR1 DFQATT, CDR2 SNEGSKA (reference sequence). As DNA, the CDR3 is TGCAGTGCGACTTTCGGTGCTTCCGTGGGCGAGCAGTTCTTC. Its translation: CSATFGASVGEQFF.

This clonotype was detected a few times. CDR3 in DNA: TGCGCCAGCAGCCAAGAACGGGGGGCGGGTATCGGCTACACCTTC. This gives the protein CASSQERGAGIGYTF. The rearrangement joins TRBV4-1 to TRBJ1-2, with a weak D call TRBD1 (6 bases). The CDR3 runs to 15 residues. The germline CDR1 and CDR2 sequences are MGHRA and YSYEKL. The V and J ends lost 0 bases and 8 bases respectively, with 16 bases between them.

The rearrangement joins TRBV6-2 or TRBV6-3 to TRBJ2-7, with TRBD1 identical over 7 bases. From germline, CDR1 is MNHEY and CDR2 SVGEGT. Trimming removed 6 bases from V and 0 bases from J; junction bases left unmatched: 8. The CDR3 runs 15 residues. For the CDR3, the DNA is TGTGCCAGCAGGAAACAGGGGTTTAGCTCCTACGAGCAGTACTTC. It specifies CASRKQGFSSYEQYF.

This chain uses TRBV24-1 with TRBJ2-5, with D uncertain. The CDR3 is 15 residues long. V was shortened by 4 bases and J by 0 bases, with 11 bases between the two germline ends. Germline CDR1 KGHDR, CDR2 SFDVKD. CDR3 in amino acids: CATSDPSGYQETQYF. The CDR3 nucleotides read TGTGCCACCAGTGACCCTTCCGGTTACCAAGAGACCCAGTACTTC.

This clonotype was seen repeatedly, ten times or more. V usage is TRBV7-2 and J usage is TRBJ2-7; D might be TRBD2 (6 bases). The CDR3 loop spans 15 amino acids. Germline V gene lookup returns CDR1 SGHTA and CDR2 FQGNSA. V shed 4 bases and J shed 3 bases, with 16 bases lying between them. CDR3 amino acids: CASSSAGLRSYEQYF. The CDR3 coding sequence is TGTGCCAGCAGCTCCGCGGGACTCCGGAGCTACGAGCAGTACTTC.

This clonotype was counted at least ten times. V gene TRBV12-3 or TRBV12-4 combines with J gene TRBJ1-2, with D possibly matching TRBD1 (5 bases). V shed 5 bases and J shed 6 bases, with 16 bases lying between them. CDR3 length equals 14 residues. CDR3 coding DNA: TGTGCCAGCAGTCTCGGGACTTCGAGGGATGGCTACACCTTC. Its translation: CASSLGTSRDGYTF.

To note about this clonotype: This may stem from a read error, because a much larger clone lies one nucleotide away. The chain links TRBV7-2 to TRBJ2-7; TRBD1 matches 8 bases. Per the germline V gene, CDR1 is SGHTA and CDR2 is FQGNSA. The CDR3 extends over 13 amino acids. The V gene end was trimmed by 7 bases and the J gene end by 3 bases; junction bases not matched to a gene: 5. This CDR3 reads CASISQGGYEQYF. As DNA, the CDR3 is TGTGCCAGCATCTCACAGGGGGGCTACGAGCAGTACTTC.

This clonotype has just a few counts. The chain combines TRBV5-1 with TRBJ2-7; perhaps TRBD1 as D (6 bases). This CDR3 has 14 residues. V lost 4 bases to trimming and J lost 1 base, with 12 bases between them. Germline V CDR1 and CDR2: SGHRS, YFSETQ. DNA for the CDR3: TGCGCCAGCAGCCCAGGGGACCATTCCTACGAGCAGTACTTC. Translation: CASSPGDHSYEQYF. The full variable domain, rest sourced from reference TRBV5-1 and TRBJ2-7, is KAGVTQTPRYLIKTRGQQVTLSCSPISGHRSVSWYQQTPGQGLQFLFEYFSETQRNKGNFPGRFSGRQFSNSRSEMNVSTLELGDSALYLCASSPGDHSYEQYFGPGTRLTVT.